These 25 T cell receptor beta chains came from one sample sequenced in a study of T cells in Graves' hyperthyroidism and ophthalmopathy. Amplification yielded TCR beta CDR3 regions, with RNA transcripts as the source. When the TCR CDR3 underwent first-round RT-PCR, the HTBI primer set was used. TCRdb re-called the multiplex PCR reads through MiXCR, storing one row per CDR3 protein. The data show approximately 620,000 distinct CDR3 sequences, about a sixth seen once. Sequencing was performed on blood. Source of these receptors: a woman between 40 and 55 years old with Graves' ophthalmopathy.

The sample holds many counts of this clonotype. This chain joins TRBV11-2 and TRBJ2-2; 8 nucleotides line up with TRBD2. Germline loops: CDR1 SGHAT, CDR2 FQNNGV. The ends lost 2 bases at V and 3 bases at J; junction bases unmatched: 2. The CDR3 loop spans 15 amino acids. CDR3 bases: TGTGCCAGCAGCTTATTTAGCGGGGACACCGGGGAGCTGTTTTTT. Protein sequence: CASSLFSGDTGELFF.

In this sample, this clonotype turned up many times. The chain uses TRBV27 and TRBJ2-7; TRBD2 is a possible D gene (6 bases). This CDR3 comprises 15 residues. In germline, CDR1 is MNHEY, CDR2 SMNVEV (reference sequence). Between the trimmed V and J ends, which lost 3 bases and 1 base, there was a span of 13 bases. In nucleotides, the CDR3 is TGTGCCAGCAGTTTGCGGGGTTTGGGATCCTACGAGCAGTACTTC. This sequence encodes CASSLRGLGSYEQYF.

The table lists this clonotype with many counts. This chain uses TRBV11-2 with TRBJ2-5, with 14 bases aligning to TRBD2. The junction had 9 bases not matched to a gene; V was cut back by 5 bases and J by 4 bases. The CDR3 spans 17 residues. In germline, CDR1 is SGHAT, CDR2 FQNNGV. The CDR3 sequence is CASSMTSGGAGGETQYF. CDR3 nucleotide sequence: TGTGCCAGCAGCATGACTAGCGGGGGGGCAGGGGGAGAGACCCAGTACTTC. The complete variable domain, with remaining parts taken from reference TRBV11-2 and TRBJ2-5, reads EAGVAQSPRYKIIEKRQSVAFWCNPISGHATLYWYQQILGQGPKLLIQFQNNGVVDDSQLPKDRFSAERLKGVDSTLKIQPAKLEDSAVYLCASSMTSGGAGGETQYFGPGTRLLVL.

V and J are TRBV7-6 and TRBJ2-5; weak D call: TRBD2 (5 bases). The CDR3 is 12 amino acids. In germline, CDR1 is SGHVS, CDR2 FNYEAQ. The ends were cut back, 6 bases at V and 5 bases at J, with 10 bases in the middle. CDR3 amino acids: CASSYTGETQYF. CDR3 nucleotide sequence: TGTGCCAGCAGTTATACGGGGGAGACCCAGTACTTC.

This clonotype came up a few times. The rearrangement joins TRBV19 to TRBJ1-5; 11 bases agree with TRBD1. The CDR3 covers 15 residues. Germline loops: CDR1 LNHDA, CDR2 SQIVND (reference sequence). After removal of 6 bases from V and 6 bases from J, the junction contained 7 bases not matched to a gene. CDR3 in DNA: TGTGCCAGTAGAAAAGGACAGGGGGCAGTTCAGCCCCAGCATTTT. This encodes CASRKGQGAVQPQHF.

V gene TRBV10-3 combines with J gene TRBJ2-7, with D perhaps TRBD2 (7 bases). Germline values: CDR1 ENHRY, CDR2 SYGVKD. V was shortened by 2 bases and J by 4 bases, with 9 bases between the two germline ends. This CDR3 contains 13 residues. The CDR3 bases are TGTGCCATCAGTGAGGAGGGGGGGTACGAGCAGTACTTC. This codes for CAISEEGGYEQYF.

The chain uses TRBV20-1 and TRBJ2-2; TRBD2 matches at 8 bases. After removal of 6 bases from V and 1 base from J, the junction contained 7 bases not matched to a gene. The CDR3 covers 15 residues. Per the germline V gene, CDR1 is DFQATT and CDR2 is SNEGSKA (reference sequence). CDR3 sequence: CSAPLAGGNTGELFF. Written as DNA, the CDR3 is TGCAGTGCCCCGTTGGCGGGGGGGAACACCGGGGAGCTGTTTTTT.

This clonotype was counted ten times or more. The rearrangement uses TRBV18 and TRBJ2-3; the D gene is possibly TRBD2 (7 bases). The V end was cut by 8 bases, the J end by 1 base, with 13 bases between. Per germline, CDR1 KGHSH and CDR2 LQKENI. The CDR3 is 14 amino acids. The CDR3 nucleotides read TGTGCCAGCGAGGGGGGGCCCGGCACAGATACGCAGTATTTT. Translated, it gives CASEGGPGTDTQYF.

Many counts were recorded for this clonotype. CDR3 residues: CASSSRNPTNEKLFF. The CDR3 nucleotides read TGCGCCAGCAGCTCCAGGAACCCAACTAATGAAAAACTGTTTTTT. The chain uses TRBV5-1 and TRBJ1-4; D is unclear. This CDR3 contains 15 residues. The germline CDR1 and CDR2 sequences are SGHRS and YFSETQ. Trimming pared 3 bases from V and 0 bases from J, leaving 9 bases between. Complete variable domain (other parts from reference TRBV5-1 and TRBJ1-4): KAGVTQTPRYLIKTRGQQVTLSCSPISGHRSVSWYQQTPGQGLQFLFEYFSETQRNKGNFPGRFSGRQFSNSRSEMNVSTLELGDSALYLCASSSRNPTNEKLFFGSGTQLSVL.

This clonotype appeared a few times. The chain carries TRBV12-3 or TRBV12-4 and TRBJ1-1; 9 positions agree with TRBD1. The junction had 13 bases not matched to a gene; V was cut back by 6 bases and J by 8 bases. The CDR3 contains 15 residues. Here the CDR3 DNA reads TGTGCCAGCAGAGGAGCCACAGGGGGCTACCGGGAAGCTTTCTTT. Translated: CASRGATGGYREAFF.

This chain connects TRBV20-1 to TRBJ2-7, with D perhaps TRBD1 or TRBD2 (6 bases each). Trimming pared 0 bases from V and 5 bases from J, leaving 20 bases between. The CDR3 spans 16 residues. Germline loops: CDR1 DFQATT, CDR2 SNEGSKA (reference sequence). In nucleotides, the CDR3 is TGCAGTGCTAGAGACCGGGGGCGAGGTTACGGCGACGAGCAGTACTTC. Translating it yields CSARDRGRGYGDEQYF.

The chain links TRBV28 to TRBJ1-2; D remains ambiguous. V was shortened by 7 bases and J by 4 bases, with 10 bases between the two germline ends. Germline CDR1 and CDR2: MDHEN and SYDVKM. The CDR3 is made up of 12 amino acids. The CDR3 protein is CASTGEGYGYTF. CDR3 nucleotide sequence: TGTGCCAGCACCGGGGAAGGCTATGGCTACACCTTC.

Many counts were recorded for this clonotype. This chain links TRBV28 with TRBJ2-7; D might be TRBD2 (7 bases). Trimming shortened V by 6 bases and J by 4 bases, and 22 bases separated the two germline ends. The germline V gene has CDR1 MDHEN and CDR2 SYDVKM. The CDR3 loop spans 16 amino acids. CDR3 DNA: TGTGCCAGCAGCTCGCCCTTAGGGGGGGGAGGATACGAGCAGTACTTC. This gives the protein CASSSPLGGGGYEQYF. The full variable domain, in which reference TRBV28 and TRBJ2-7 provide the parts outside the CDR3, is DVKVTQSSRYLVKRTGEKVFLECVQDMDHENMFWYRQDPGLGLRLIYFSYDVKMKEKGDIPEGYSVSREKKERFSLILESASTNQTSMYLCASSSPLGGGGYEQYFGPGTRLTVT.

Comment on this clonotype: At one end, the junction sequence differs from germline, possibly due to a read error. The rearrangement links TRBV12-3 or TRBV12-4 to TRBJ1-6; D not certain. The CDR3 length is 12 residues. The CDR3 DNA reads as TGTGCCAGCAGCTCCTATAATCCACCCCTCCACTTT. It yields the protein CASSSYNPPLHF.

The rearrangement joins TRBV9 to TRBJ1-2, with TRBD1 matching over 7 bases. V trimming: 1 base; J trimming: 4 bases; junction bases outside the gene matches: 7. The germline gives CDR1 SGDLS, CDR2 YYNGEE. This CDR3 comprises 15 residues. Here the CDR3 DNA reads TGTGCCAGCAGCGTAAATAGACAGGGCGGCTATGGCTACACCTTC. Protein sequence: CASSVNRQGGYGYTF.

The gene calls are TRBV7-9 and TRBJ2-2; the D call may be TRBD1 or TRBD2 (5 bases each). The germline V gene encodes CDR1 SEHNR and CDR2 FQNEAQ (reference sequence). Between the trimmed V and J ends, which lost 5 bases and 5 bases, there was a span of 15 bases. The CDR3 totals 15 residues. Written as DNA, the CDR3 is TGTGCCAGCAGCCGGGAATGGGACGAAACCGGGGAGCTGTTTTTT. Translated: CASSREWDETGELFF.

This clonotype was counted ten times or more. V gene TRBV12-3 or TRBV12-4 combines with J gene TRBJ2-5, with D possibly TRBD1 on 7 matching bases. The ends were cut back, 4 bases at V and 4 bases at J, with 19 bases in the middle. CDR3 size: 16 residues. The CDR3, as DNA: TGTGCCAGCAGTTCCCGCCTCCGACAGGGAGGAGAGACCCAGTACTTC. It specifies CASSSRLRQGGETQYF.

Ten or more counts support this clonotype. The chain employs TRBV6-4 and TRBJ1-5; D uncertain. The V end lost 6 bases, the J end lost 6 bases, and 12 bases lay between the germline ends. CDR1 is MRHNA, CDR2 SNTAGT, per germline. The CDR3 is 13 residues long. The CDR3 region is CASSNSPSQPQHF. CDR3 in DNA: TGTGCCAGCAGCAATAGCCCCAGTCAGCCCCAGCATTTT.

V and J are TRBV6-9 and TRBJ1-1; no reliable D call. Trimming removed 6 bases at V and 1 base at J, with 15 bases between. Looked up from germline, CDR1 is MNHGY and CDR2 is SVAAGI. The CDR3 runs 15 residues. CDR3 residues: CASRLPTLSNTEAFF. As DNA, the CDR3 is TGTGCCAGCAGGTTACCAACTCTCTCGAACACTGAAGCTTTCTTT.

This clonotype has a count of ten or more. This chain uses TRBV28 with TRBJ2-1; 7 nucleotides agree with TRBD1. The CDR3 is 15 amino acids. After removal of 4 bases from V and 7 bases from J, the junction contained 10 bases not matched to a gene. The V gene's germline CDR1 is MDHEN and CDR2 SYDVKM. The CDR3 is CASSSNRGIPNEQFF. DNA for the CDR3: TGTGCCAGCAGTTCTAACAGGGGTATCCCTAATGAGCAGTTCTTC.

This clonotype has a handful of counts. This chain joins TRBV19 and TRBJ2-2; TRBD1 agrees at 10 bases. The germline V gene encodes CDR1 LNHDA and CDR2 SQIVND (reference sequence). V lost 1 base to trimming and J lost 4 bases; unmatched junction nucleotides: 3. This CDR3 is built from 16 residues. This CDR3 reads CASSIGQGAITGELFF. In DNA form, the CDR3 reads TGTGCCAGTAGTATAGGACAGGGGGCGATCACCGGGGAGCTGTTTTTT.

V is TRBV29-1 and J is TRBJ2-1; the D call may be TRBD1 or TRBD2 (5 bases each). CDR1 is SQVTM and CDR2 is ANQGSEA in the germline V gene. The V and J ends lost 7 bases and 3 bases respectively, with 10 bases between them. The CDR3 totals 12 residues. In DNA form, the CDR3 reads TGCAGCGCTGGGGCGGGCTACAATGAGCAGTTCTTC. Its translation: CSAGAGYNEQFF.

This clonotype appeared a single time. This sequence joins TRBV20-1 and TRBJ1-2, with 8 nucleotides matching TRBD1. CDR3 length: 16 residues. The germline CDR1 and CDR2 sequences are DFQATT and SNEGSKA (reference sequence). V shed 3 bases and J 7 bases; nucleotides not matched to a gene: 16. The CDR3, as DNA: TGCAGTGCTAGTAGTGGGCCCGGGACAGGACGTTTTGGCTACACCTTC. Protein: CSASSGPGTGRFGYTF.

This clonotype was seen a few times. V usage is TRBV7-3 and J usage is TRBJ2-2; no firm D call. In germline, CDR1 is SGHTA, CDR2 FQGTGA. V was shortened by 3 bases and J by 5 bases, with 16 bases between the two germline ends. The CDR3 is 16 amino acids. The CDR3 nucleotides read TGTGCCAGCAGCTTCGACCCTTTTTTGGGGACCGGGGAGCTGTTTTTT. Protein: CASSFDPFLGTGELFF. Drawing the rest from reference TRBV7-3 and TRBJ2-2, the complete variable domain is GAGVSQTPSNKVTEKGKYVELRCDPISGHTALYWYRQSLGQGPEFLIYFQGTGAADDSGLPNDRFFAVRPEGSVSTLKIQRTERGDSAVYLCASSFDPFLGTGELFFGEGSRLTVL.

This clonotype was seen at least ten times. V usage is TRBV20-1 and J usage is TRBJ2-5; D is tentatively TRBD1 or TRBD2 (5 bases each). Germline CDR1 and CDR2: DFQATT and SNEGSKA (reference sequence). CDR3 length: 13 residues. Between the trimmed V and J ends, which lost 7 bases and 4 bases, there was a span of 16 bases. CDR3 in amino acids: CSVRRTGRETQYF. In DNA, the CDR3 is TGCAGTGTACGGCGGACGGGGCGAGAGACCCAGTACTTC.